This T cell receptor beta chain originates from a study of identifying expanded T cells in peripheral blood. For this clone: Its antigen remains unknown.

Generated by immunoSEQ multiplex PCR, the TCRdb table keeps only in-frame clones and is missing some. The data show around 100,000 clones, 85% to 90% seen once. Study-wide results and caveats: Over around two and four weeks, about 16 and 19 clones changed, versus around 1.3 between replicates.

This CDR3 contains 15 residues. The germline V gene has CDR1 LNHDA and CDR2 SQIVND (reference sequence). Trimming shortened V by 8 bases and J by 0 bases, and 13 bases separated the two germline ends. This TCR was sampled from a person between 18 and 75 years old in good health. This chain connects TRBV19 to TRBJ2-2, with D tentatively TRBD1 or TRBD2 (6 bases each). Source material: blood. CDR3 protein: CASALGGANTGELFF. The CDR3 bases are TGTGCCAGTGCCCTCGGGGGCGCGAACACCGGGGAGCTGTTTTTT.